The subject of this entry is one TCR beta chain. What it recognizes is unknown. This entry belongs to a study of monozygotic twins with cystic fibrosis. Study as a whole: Libraries were built from roughly 2.8 micrograms of fragmented DNA using about 16 PCR cycles. Whole-study results and caveats: Unrelated CF individuals shared fewer identical clonotypes than monozygotic CF twins. Low clonality (median about 0.0095) suggested a mostly naive repertoire. Co-twins had the most similar V usage for 13 of 16 pairs, J for 8.

Assay: immunoSEQ multiplex PCR; the TCRdb copy retains only in-frame clones and omits some. The sample lists about 36,000 clones, approximately 80% occurring once. V was trimmed by 2 bases and J by 2 bases, leaving 23 bases between them. Germline V CDR1 and CDR2: KGHSH, LQKENI. CDR3 size: 19 residues. Sequencing was done on a sample of blood. This chain connects TRBV18 to TRBJ2-3; maybe TRBD2 (7 bases). The sequence came from a girl aged 2 to 9 with cystic fibrosis. CDR3 nucleotides: TGTGCCAGCTCACCAGTTTCAGGCGGGGGCGCTCGGCTCACAGATACGCAGTATTTT. It yields the protein CASSPVSGGGARLTDTQYF.